Included here is one T cell receptor (beta chain) sequence, with context. The target antigen is unknown. The V end lost 0 bases, the J end lost 1 base, and 12 bases lay between the germline ends. CDR3 length: 15 residues. Germline-derived CDR1 and CDR2 are DFQATT and SNEGSKA (reference sequence). Sample-barcoded 5' priming and a J-beta primer mix drove a second PCR of roughly 7 to 11 cycles. Tags on each cDNA molecule came from a template-switch adaptor with 12 random nucleotides. From the 5' RACE reads, TCRdb called clonotypes with MiXCR, one entry per CDR3 protein. Of fewer than 2,000,000 distinct CDR3 sequences listed, 39% are singletons. The record originates from a study of blood T cells in healthy people across ages. Overall study findings and caveats: Observed TCR beta diversity per million T cells went down as age went up. This fall followed a roughly linear course with age.

This receptor was taken from a human donor in good health. Input material: blood. The genes are TRBV20-1 and TRBJ1-2; D unclear. The CDR3 DNA follows: TGCAGTGCTAGAGATATTCGGGAAAGTAACTATGGCTACACCTTC. It translates to CSARDIRESNYGYTF.